This TCR beta chain was observed in a study of graft-versus-host responses after intestinal transplantation. Profiled with immunoSEQ multiplex PCR; TCRdb holds only in-frame clones, not every one. This table holds over 80,000 clones, roughly 92% found once. This CDR3 comprises 16 residues. Trimming shortened V by 1 base and J by 4 bases, and 16 bases separated the two germline ends. CDR1 is LGHNA, CDR2 YNFKEQ, per germline. In the case of this clone: Its antigen is unidentified.

The specimen was unstimulated CD8+ T cells sorted from spleen or lymph node cells, collected before transplant. The V call is TRBV4-2, the J call TRBJ2-5, with D possibly being TRBD2 (7 bases). The TCR originated in a human donor who was the organ donor for an intestinal transplant. CDR3 sequence: CASSQVDAGAGETQYF. The CDR3 coding sequence is TGTGCCAGCAGCCAAGTTGACGCGGGGGCGGGAGAGACCCAGTACTTC.